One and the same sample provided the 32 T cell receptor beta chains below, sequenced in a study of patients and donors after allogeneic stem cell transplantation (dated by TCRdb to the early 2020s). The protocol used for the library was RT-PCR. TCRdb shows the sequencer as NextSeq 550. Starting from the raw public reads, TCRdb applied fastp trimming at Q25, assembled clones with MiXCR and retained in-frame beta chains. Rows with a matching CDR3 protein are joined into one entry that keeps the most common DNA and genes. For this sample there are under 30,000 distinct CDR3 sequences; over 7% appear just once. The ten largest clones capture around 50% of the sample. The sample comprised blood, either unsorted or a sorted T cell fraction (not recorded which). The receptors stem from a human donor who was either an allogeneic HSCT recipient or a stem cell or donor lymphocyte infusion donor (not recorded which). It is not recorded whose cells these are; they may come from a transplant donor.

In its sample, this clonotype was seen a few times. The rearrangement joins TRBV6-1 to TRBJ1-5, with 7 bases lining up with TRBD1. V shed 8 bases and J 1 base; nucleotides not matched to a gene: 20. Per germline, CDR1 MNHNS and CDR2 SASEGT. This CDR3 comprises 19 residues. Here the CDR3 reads CASVPPLVPGQLSNQPQHF. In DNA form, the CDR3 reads TGTGCCAGCGTACCTCCCTTGGTTCCGGGACAGTTAAGCAATCAGCCCCAGCATTTT.

CDR3 protein: CASSLAGAAGSYEQYF. CDR3 nucleotide sequence: TGTGCCAGCAGCCTAGCGGGAGCCGCGGGTTCCTACGAGCAGTACTTC. V gene TRBV28 combines with J gene TRBJ2-7; TRBD2 aligns across 10 bases. The CDR3 sequence is 16 residues long. Looked up from germline, CDR1 is MDHEN and CDR2 is SYDVKM. V dropped 6 bases and J dropped 1; count of bases not matched to a gene: 9.

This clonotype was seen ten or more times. CDR3 nucleotide sequence: TGTGCCAGCAGCCGGGGCCTAGCGGGAGCCGGCGGGTCAGATACGCAGTATTTT. Protein: CASSRGLAGAGGSDTQYF. V and J are TRBV11-2 and TRBJ2-3, with TRBD2 matching over 10 bases. CDR1 and CDR2 (germline): SGHAT, FQNNGV. The CDR3 is made up of 18 amino acids. V lost 5 bases and J lost 4; bases outside the gene matches: 15.

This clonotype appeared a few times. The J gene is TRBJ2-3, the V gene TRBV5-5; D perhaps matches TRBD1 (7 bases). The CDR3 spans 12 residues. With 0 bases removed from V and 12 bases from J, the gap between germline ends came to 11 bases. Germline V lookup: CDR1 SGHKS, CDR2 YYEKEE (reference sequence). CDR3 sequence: CASSLGQGGQYF. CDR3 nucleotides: TGTGCCAGCAGCTTGGGACAGGGAGGACAGTATTTT.

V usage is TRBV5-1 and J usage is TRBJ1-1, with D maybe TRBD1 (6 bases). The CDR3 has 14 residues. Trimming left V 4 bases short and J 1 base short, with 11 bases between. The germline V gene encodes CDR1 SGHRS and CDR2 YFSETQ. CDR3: CASSRGQPNTEAFF. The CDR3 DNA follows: TGCGCCAGCAGCCGGGGACAACCGAACACTGAAGCTTTCTTT.

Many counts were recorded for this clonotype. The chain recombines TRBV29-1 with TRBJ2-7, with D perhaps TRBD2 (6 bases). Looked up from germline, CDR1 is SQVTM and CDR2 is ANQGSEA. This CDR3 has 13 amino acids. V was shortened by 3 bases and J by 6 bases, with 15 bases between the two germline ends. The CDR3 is CSVDLFQGGEQYF. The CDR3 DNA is TGCAGCGTTGACCTCTTCCAGGGAGGCGAGCAGTACTTC.

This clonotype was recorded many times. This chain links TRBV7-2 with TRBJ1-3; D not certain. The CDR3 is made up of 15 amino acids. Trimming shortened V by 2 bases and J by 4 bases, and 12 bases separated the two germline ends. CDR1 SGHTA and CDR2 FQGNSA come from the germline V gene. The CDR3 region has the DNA TGTGCCAGCAGCTTATGGGCGTCTCAAGGAAACACCATATATTTT. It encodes CASSLWASQGNTIYF.

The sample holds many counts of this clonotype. CDR3 amino acids: CASSLALDSKSSEKLFF. The CDR3 coding sequence is TGTGCCAGCAGCTTAGCCCTGGACAGCAAGAGCAGCGAAAAACTGTTTTTT. J is TRBJ1-4 and V is TRBV7-9, with D perhaps TRBD1 (6 bases). The V and J ends lost 0 bases and 8 bases respectively, with 19 bases between them. The germline CDR1 and CDR2 sequences are SEHNR and FQNEAQ (reference sequence). CDR3 size: 17 residues.

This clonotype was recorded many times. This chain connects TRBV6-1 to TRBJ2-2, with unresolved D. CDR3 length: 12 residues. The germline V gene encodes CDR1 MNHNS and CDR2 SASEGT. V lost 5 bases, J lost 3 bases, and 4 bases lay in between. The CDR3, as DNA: TGTGCCAGCAGTTTTTACACCGGGGAGCTGTTTTTT. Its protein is CASSFYTGELFF.

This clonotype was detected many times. The CDR3 nucleotides read TGTGCCAGCAGCCCCTGGGGGGATAGCAATCAGCCCCAGCATTTT. Translating gives CASSPWGDSNQPQHF. J is TRBJ1-5 and V is TRBV6-1, with D tentatively TRBD1 (5 bases). This CDR3 has 15 residues. Germline assignment: CDR1 MNHNS and CDR2 SASEGT. Between the trimmed V and J ends, which lost 6 bases and 0 bases, there was a span of 12 bases.

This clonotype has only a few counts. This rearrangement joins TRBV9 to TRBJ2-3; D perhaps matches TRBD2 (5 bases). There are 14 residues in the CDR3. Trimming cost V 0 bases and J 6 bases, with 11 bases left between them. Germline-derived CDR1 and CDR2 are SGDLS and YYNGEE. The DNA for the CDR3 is TGTGCCAGCAGCGTAGCCGGGAATCGCGATACGCAGTATTTT. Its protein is CASSVAGNRDTQYF. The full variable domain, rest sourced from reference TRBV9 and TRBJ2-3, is DSGVTQTPKHLITATGQRVTLRCSPRSGDLSVYWYQQSLDQGLQFLIQYYNGEERAKGNILERFSAQQFPDLHSELNLSSLELGDSALYFCASSVAGNRDTQYFGPGTRLTVL.

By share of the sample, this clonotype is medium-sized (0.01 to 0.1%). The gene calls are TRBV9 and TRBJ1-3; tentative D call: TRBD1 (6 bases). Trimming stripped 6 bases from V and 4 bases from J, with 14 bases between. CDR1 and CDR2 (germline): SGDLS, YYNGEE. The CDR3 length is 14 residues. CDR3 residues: CASNRPGDGNTIYF. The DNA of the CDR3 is TGTGCCAGCAACCGACCAGGGGACGGAAACACCATATATTTT.

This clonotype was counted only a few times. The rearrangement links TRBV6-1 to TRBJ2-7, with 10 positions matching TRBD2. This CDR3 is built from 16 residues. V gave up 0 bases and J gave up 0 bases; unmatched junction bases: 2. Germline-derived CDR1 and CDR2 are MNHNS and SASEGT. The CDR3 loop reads CASSEASSGGSYEQYF. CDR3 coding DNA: TGTGCCAGCAGTGAAGCTTCTAGCGGGGGCTCCTACGAGCAGTACTTC.

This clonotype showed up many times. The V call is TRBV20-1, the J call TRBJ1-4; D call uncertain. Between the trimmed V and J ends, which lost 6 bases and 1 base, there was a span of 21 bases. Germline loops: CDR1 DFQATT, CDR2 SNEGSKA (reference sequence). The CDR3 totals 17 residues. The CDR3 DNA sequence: TGCAGTGCCAAAGACGGCCTCTCAAGAGGAACTAATGAAAAACTGTTTTTT. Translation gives CSAKDGLSRGTNEKLFF.

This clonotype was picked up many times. The chain's CDR3 is CASSLVGNSPLHF. The CDR3 nucleotides are TGCGCCAGCAGCTTGGTGGGGAATTCACCCCTCCACTTT. The chain employs TRBV5-1 and TRBJ1-6; D unresolved. The CDR3 spans 13 residues. V shed 0 bases and J shed 7 bases, with 5 bases lying between them. Germline CDR1 SGHRS, CDR2 YFSETQ.

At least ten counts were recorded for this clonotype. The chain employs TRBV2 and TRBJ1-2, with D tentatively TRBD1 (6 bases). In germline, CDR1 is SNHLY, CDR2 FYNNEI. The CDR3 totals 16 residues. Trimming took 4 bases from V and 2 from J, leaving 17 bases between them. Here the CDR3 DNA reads TGTGCCAGCAGTGCACAACAGGGTTGGGGGAACTATGGCTACACCTTC. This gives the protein CASSAQQGWGNYGYTF.

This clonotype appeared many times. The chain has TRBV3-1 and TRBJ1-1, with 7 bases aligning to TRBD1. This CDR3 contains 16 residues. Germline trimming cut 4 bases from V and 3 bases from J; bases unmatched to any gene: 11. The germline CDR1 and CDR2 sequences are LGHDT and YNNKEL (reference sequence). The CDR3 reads CASSPPHGTEYTEAFF. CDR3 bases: TGTGCCAGCAGCCCCCCTCATGGGACAGAGTACACTGAAGCTTTCTTT.

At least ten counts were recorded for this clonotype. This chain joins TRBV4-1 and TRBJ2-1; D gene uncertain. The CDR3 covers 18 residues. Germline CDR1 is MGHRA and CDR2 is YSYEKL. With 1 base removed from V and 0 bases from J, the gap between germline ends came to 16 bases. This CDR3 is CASSQGLSGRHSYNEQFF. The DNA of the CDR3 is TGCGCCAGCAGCCAAGGGCTTTCCGGGCGGCACTCCTACAATGAGCAGTTCTTC.

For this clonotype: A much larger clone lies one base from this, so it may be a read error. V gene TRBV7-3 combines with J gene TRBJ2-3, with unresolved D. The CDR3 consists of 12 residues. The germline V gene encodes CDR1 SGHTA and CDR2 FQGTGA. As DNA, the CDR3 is TGTGTCAGCAGCGTGGGGACAGATACGCAGTATTTT. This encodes CVSSVGTDTQYF.

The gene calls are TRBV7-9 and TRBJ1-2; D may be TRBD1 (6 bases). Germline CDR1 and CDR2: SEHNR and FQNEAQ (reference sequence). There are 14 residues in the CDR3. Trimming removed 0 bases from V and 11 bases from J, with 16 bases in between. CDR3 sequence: CASSLAVTTGFYTF. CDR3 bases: TGTGCCAGCAGCTTAGCCGTAACGACAGGTTTTTACACCTTC. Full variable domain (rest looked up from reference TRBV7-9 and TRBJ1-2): DTGVSQNPRHKITKRGQNVTFRCDPISEHNRLYWYRQTLGQGPEFLTYFQNEAQLEKSRLLSDRFSAERPKGSFSTLEIQRTEQGDSAMYLCASSLAVTTGFYTFGSGTRLTVV.

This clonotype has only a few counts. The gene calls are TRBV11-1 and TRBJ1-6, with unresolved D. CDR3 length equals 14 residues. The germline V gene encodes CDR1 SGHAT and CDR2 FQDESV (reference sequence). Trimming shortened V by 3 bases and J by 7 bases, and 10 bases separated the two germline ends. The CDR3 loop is CASSFEGGNSPLHF. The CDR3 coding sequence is TGTGCCAGCAGCTTTGAAGGAGGAAATTCACCCCTCCACTTT.

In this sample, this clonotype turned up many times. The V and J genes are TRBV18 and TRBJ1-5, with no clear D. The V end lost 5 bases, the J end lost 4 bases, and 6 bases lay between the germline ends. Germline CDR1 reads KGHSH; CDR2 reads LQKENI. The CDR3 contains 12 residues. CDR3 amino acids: CASSTGNQPQHF. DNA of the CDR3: TGTGCCAGCTCAACCGGAAATCAGCCCCAGCATTTT.

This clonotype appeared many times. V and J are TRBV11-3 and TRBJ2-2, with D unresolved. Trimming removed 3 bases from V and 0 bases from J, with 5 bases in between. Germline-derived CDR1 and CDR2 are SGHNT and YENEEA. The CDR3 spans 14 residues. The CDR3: CASSFTANTGELFF. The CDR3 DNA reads TGTGCCAGCAGCTTCACAGCGAACACCGGGGAGCTGTTTTTT.

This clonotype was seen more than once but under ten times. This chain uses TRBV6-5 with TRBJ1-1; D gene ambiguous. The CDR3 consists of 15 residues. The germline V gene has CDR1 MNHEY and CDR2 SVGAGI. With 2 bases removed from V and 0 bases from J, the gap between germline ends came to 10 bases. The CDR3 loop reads CASSYKRSVNTEAFF. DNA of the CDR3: TGTGCCAGCAGTTACAAGAGGTCTGTGAACACTGAAGCTTTCTTT.

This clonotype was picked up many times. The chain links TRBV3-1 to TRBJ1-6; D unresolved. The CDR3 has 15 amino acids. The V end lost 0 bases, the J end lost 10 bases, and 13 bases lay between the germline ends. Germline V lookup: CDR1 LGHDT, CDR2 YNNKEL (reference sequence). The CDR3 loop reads CASSQEGVGASPLHF. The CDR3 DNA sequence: TGTGCCAGCAGCCAAGAGGGAGTCGGCGCCTCACCCCTCCACTTT.

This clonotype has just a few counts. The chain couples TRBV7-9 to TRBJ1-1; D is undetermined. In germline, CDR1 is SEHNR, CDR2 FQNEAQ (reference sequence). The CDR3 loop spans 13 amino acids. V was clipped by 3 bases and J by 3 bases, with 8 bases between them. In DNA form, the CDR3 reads TGTGCCAGCAGCTTTGTGAGGGACACTGAAGCTTTCTTT. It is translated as CASSFVRDTEAFF. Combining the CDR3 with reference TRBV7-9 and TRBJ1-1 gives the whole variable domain DTGVSQNPRHKITKRGQNVTFRCDPISEHNRLYWYRQTLGQGPEFLTYFQNEAQLEKSRLLSDRFSAERPKGSFSTLEIQRTEQGDSAMYLCASSFVRDTEAFFGQGTRLTVV.

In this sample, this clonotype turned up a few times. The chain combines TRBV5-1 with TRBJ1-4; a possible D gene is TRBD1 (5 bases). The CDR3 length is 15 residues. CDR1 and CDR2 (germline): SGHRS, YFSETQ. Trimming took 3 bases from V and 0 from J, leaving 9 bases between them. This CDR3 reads CASSYRRATNEKLFF. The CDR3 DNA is TGCGCCAGCAGCTACAGGCGTGCAACTAATGAAAAACTGTTTTTT.

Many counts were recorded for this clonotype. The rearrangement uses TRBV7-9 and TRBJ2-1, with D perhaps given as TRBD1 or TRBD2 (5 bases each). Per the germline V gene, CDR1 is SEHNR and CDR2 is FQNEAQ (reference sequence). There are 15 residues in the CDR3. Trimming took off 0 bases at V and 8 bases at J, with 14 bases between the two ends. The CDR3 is CASSLAVTRGDEQFF. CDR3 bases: TGTGCCAGCAGCTTAGCCGTAACTAGAGGGGATGAGCAGTTCTTC.

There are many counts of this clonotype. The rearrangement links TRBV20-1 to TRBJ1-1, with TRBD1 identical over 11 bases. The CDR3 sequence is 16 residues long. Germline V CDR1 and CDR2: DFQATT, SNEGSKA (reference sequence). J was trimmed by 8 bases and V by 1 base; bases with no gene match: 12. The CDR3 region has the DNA TGCAGTGCTAGAGTAGACAGCTGGACAGGGGGCGCGGAAGCTTTCTTT. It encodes CSARVDSWTGGAEAFF.

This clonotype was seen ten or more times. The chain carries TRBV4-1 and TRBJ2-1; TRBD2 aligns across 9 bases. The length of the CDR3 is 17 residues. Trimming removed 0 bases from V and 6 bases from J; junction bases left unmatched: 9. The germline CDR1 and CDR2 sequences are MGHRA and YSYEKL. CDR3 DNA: TGCGCCAGCAGCCAAGAATACCGCGGGAGGGCCGCCAATGAGCAGTTCTTC. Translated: CASSQEYRGRAANEQFF.

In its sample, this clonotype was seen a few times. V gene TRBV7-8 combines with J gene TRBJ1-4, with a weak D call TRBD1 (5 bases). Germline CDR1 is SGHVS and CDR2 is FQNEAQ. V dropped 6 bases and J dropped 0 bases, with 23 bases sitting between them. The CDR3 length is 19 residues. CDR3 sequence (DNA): TGTGCCAGCAGTTATACGGAGATCCTGAGGGGAGCAACTAATGAAAAACTGTTTTTT. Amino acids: CASSYTEILRGATNEKLFF.

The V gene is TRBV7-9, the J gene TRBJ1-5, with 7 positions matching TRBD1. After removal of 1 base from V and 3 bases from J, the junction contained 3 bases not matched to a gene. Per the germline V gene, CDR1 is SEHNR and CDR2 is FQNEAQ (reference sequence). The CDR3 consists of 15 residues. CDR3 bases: TGTGCCAGCAGCTTAGGGGGGACAGCCAATCAGCCCCAGCATTTT. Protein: CASSLGGTANQPQHF.